The clone carrying this T cell receptor beta chain was counted once. In the original processing: Nucleated cell counts were estimated from reference gene primer amplification. Data came from immunoSEQ multiplex PCR; TCRdb stores just in-frame clones and leaves some out. The V and J calls and clone size are taken from that table; D and trimming were inferred from the DNA. Here the sample spans under 50,000 clones, 82% being singletons. The source of the sample is a study of blood T cell repertoires in COVID-19. Study background: COVID-19 samples, acute and convalescent, were from the United States, Italy and Spain. From T cells, B-cell-depleted T cells, or PBMCs came the material, which was cDNA or gDNA.

Germline loops: CDR1 SGHNT, CDR2 YENEEA. V lost 5 bases and J lost 4, with 8 bases in between. The CDR3 consists of 13 residues. Sequenced input: peripheral blood. This chain connects TRBV11-3 to TRBJ2-2; D is unresolved. The receptor's source is a woman in her seventies with acute or convalescent COVID-19. The DNA for the CDR3 is TGTGCCAGCAGCCTAACGGGCACCGGGGAGCTGTTTTTT. Translating it yields CASSLTGTGELFF.